This T cell receptor (beta chain) was profiled in a study of post-analysis software for immune sequencing data (dated by TCRdb to the mid-2010s). Notes on the research overall: The recorded disease courses included relapsing-remitting, secondary progressive and progressive-relapsing multiple sclerosis, and some patients had no subtype annotation. A subset of samples was prepared in parallel using single-end sample barcoding, then pooled and co-amplified after Illumina adapter ligation. The patient repertoires were set against about 10 previously published healthy control repertoires from donors whose ages ranged from 6 to 25 years. Study-level results and caveats: The control group was slightly older than the multiple sclerosis patient group. Significantly higher frequencies in patients than in controls were found for roughly 5 TRBV segments, including TRBV5-6, TRBV5-1 and TRBV20-1. Normalized Chao1 diversity was significantly lower in multiple sclerosis patients than controls, suggesting substantial peripheral T-cell clonal expansion. Direct clustering with F measure revealed strong co-clustering of samples prepared in the same batch, which led to a batch-effect correction.

This clonotype was picked up a small number of times. Its cognate antigen has yet to be identified. No base-level quality is on record; no much larger clone is a single base apart. The library was built by means of PCR. Sequencing instrument: Illumina HiSeq 2500. Unique molecular identifiers were incorporated into TCR beta cDNA libraries to reduce PCR and sequencing biases. Per 1 to 10 million input T cells, approximately 500,000 cDNA molecules were obtained, such that each molecule approximated one T cell. The patient libraries were prepared and sequenced with the same protocol used for the earlier healthy control dataset. Within a given batch, samples were prepared together, multiplexed and sequenced on the same HiSeq lane. From the authors' description of their analysis: MIGEC was used to process the raw barcoded reads, and molecular identifier groups with only a single read were discarded before consensus assembly and CDR3 extraction. Clonotype tables were post-analysed with VDJtools, normalizing diversity by down-sampling all datasets to the smallest sample size. In repertoire overlap clustering, CDR3 amino acid sequences, but not nucleotide sequences, were matched to correct batch-related cross-sample contamination. TCRdb's own reprocessing of the public reads used fastp at Q25 and MiXCR and kept productive beta chains. Rows are combined by CDR3 protein, so each entry shows the most common genes and DNA. What appears here as the V and J calls and clone size reflects TCRdb's work, not the paper's. For this sample there are about 170,000 distinct CDR3 sequences; 30% appear just once. The ten most abundant clones make up approximately 1.5% of the sample.

V and J lose 8 bases and 5 bases, and a span of 16 bases separates them. From a lookup of the germline V gene (reference sequence), CDR1 and CDR2 are DFQATT and SNEGSKA. The CDR3 contains 13 residues, cysteine and phenylalanine counted. The retained sequence is limited to the CDR3, 39 bases, with the frame set at the first base. TCR beta repertoires were profiled from peripheral blood of more than ten young patients with multiple sclerosis to demonstrate the VDJtools post-analysis software. The multiple sclerosis patients were children and adolescents between roughly 6 and 16 years of age. What was sequenced was blood. The sequence is built from TRBV20-1 and TRBJ2-1; the D gene is possibly TRBD1, with 6 bases matching. The TCR was taken from a girl under 18 with multiple sclerosis. The nucleotide sequence reads TGCAGTACCACAGGGCCGCAGAACAATGAGCAGTTCTTC. The encoded protein is CSTTGPQNNEQFF.